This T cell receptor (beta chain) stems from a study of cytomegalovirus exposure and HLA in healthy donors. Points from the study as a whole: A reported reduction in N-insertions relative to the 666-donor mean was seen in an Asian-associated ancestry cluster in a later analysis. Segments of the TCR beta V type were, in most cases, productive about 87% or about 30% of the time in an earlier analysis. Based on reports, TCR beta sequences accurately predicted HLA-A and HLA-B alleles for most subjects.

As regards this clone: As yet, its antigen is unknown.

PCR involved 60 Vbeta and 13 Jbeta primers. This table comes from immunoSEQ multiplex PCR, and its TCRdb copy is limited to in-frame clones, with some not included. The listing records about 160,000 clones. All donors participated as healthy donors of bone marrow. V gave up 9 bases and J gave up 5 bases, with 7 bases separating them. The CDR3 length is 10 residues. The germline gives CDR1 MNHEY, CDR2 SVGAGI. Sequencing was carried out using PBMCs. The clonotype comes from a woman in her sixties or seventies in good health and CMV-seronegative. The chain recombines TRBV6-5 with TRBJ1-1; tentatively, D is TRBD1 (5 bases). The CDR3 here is CASGGTEAFF. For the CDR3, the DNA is TGTGCCAGTGGGGGGACTGAAGCTTTCTTT.